Shown below are 2 T cell receptor beta chains from a single sample sequenced in a study of cytomegalovirus exposure and HLA in healthy donors. Both 60 Vbeta primers and 13 Jbeta primers went into the PCR. Profiled with immunoSEQ multiplex PCR; TCRdb holds only in-frame clones, not every one. The table lists approximately 170,000 clones, roughly 88% of them singletons. Material: PBMCs. These receptor sequences come from a boy under 10 years old in good health and CMV-seronegative.

The CDR3 coding sequence is TGTGCCAGCAGCCCGCGACAGGGGCTTTCTGAAAAACTGTTTTTT. Protein: CASSPRQGLSEKLFF. The V call is TRBV11-2, the J call TRBJ1-4; 8 positions agree with TRBD1. CDR3 length equals 15 residues. V lost 5 bases, J lost 7 bases, and 9 bases stayed unmatched. CDR1 and CDR2 (germline): SGHAT, FQNNGV.

CDR3 amino acids: CASSGDRVAGSHNEQFF. The CDR3 DNA reads TGTGCCAGCAGTGGGGACAGAGTAGCGGGATCCCACAATGAGCAGTTCTTC. The J gene is TRBJ2-1, the V gene TRBV2; tentatively, D is TRBD2 (8 bases). The CDR3 is made up of 17 amino acids. The V and J ends lost 4 bases and 5 bases respectively, with 21 bases between them. CDR1 SNHLY and CDR2 FYNNEI come from the germline V gene. Complete variable domain (other parts from reference TRBV2 and TRBJ2-1): EPEVTQTPSHQVTQMGQEVILRCVPISNHLYFYWYRQILGQKVEFLVSFYNNEISEKSEIFDDQFSVERPDGSNFTLKIRSTKLEDSAMYFCASSGDRVAGSHNEQFFGPGTRLTVL.